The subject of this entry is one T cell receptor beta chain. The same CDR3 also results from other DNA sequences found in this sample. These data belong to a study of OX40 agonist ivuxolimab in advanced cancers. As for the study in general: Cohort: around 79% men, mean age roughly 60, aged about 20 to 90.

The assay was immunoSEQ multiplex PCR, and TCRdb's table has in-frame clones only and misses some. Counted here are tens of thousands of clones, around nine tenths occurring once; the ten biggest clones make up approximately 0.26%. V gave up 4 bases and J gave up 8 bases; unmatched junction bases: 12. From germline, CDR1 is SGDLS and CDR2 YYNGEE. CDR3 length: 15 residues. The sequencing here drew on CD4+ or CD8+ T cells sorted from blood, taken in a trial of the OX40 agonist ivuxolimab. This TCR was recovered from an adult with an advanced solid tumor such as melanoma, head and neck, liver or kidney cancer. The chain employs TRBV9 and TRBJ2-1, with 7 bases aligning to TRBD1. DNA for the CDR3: TGTGCCAGCAGCCTTTGGACAGGATTGAGGTATGAGCAGTTCTTC. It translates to CASSLWTGLRYEQFF. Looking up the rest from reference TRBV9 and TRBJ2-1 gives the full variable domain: DSGVTQTPKHLITATGQRVTLRCSPRSGDLSVYWYQQSLDQGLQFLIQYYNGEERAKGNILERFSAQQFPDLHSELNLSSLELGDSALYFCASSLWTGLRYEQFFGPGTRLTVL.